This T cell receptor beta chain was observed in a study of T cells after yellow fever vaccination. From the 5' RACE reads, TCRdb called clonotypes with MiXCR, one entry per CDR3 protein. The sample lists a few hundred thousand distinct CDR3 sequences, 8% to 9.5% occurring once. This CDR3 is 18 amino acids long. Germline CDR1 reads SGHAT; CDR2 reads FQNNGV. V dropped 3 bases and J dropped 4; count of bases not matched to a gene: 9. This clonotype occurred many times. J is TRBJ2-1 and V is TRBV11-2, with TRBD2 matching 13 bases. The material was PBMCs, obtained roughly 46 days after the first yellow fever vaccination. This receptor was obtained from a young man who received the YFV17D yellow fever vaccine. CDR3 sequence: CASSFLIPGLAGYNEQFF. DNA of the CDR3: TGTGCCAGCAGCTTCCTTATTCCGGGACTAGCGGGGTACAATGAGCAGTTCTTC.